This T cell receptor beta chain was identified during a study of technical replicates of blood from a few donors. Germline CDR1 is MNHNY and CDR2 is SVGAGI (reference sequence). Trimming pared 7 bases from V and 6 bases from J, leaving 12 bases between. The CDR3 is 12 residues long. TCRdb's table, derived via immunoSEQ multiplex PCR, lists solely in-frame clones and lacks some. The table includes 68,000 or so clones, about 97% detected once. This clonotype originated in a human donor in good health. The V and J genes are TRBV6-6 and TRBJ1-2, with D possibly TRBD1 on 6 matching bases. Sequencing used T cells isolated from PBMCs. Written as DNA, the CDR3 is TGTGCCAGCACCAAGGGGGAGAATGGCTACACCTTC. Translating it yields CASTKGENGYTF.